These 11 T cell receptor beta chains share one sample of origin, sequenced in a study of T cell responses to AZD1222 COVID-19 vaccine. The table came from immunoSEQ multiplex PCR; TCRdb's copy has only in-frame clones and leaves some out. The repertoire holds 150,000 to 200,000 clones, with approximately 94% as singletons. Sequencing was performed on peripheral blood, taken 28 days after the second AZD1222 dose. The origin of the receptors is an adult who received the AZD1222 COVID-19 vaccine.

The chain's CDR3 is CASSLSANTEAFF. The DNA for the CDR3 is TGTGCCAGCAGCTTATCAGCGAACACTGAAGCTTTCTTT. The chain joins TRBV7-2 to TRBJ1-1; D remains unclear. The V end was cut by 2 bases, the J end by 1 base, with 5 bases between. The CDR3 loop spans 13 amino acids. The germline V gene has CDR1 SGHTA and CDR2 FQGNSA. The full variable domain, rest sourced from reference TRBV7-2 and TRBJ1-1, is GAGVSQSPSNKVTEKGKDVELRCDPISGHTALYWYRQSLGQGLEFLIYFQGNSAPDKSGLPSDRFSAERTGGSVSTLTIQRTQQEDSAVYLCASSLSANTEAFFGQGTRLTVV.

The gene calls are TRBV29-1 and TRBJ1-1; D may be TRBD1 (5 bases). CDR3 length: 13 residues. The V gene lost 7 bases and the J gene lost 0 bases, with 12 bases spanning the gap. The germline gives CDR1 SQVTM, CDR2 ANQGSEA. The CDR3 protein is CSGVGRVNTEAFF. The CDR3, as DNA: TGCAGCGGTGTAGGCAGGGTGAACACTGAAGCTTTCTTT. Based on the CDR3 plus reference TRBV29-1 and TRBJ1-1, the full variable domain is SAVISQKPSRDICQRGTSLTIQCQVDSQVTMMFWYRQQPGQSLTLIATANQGSEATYESGFVIDKFPISRPNLTFSTLTVSNMSPEDSSIYLCSGVGRVNTEAFFGQGTRLTVV.

The rearrangement joins TRBV7-3 to TRBJ1-1; D ambiguous. In germline, CDR1 is SGHTA, CDR2 FQGTGA. Trimming shortened V by 7 bases and J by 4 bases, and 13 bases separated the two germline ends. This CDR3 spans 13 amino acids. The DNA for the CDR3 is TGTGCCAGCAAATTGGTGGACCGCACTGAAGCTTTCTTT. Translated, it gives CASKLVDRTEAFF.

The sample holds one count of this clone. This chain uses TRBV28 with TRBJ1-1; weak D call: TRBD1 (5 bases). Trimming left V 5 bases short and J 1 base short, with 14 bases between. Germline CDR1 reads MDHEN; CDR2 reads SYDVKM. This CDR3 is 15 amino acids long. The CDR3 DNA follows: TGTGCCAGCAGTAAGGGACGATTACCGAACACTGAAGCTTTCTTT. Its translation: CASSKGRLPNTEAFF.

Here the CDR3 reads CASSSTGTDQPQHF. CDR3 coding DNA: TGTGCCAGCTCATCAACAGGGACCGATCAGCCCCAGCATTTT. This sequence joins TRBV18 and TRBJ1-5, with D maybe TRBD1 (6 bases). The CDR3 runs to 14 residues. From germline, CDR1 is KGHSH and CDR2 LQKENI. V lost 5 bases, J lost 5 bases, and 13 bases lay in between. The full variable domain, its missing parts supplied by reference TRBV18 and TRBJ1-5, is NAGVMQNPRHLVRRRGQEARLRCSPMKGHSHVYWYRQLPEEGLKFMVYLQKENIIDESGMPKERFSAEFPKEGPSILRIQQVVRGDSAAYFCASSSTGTDQPQHFGDGTRLSIL.

The chain is built from TRBV5-1 and TRBJ2-1, with a weak D call TRBD2 (5 bases). This CDR3 has 12 amino acids. CDR1 and CDR2 (germline): SGHRS, YFSETQ. The V end was cut by 3 bases, the J end by 9 bases, with 10 bases between. The CDR3 DNA reads TGCGCCAGCAGCTGGAATGCGGGTGAGCAGTTCTTC. Protein sequence: CASSWNAGEQFF.

The V gene is TRBV7-3, the J gene TRBJ2-2; unclear D gene. This CDR3 contains 12 residues. CDR1 and CDR2 (germline): SGHTA, FQGTGA. Trimming removed 5 bases at V and 7 bases at J, with 8 bases between. CDR3 sequence reads: CASSPMGGELFF. The DNA of the CDR3 is TGTGCCAGCAGCCCCATGGGCGGGGAGCTGTTTTTT.

The chain has TRBV20-1 and TRBJ1-1, with D tentatively TRBD1 (6 bases). CDR1 and CDR2 (germline): DFQATT, SNEGSKA (reference sequence). The length of the CDR3 is 11 residues. In DNA, the CDR3 is TGCAGGGCCCATAGGGGGACTGAAGCTTTCTTT. It codes for CRAHRGTEAFF.

The gene calls are TRBV3-1 (or the pseudogene TRBV3-2) and TRBJ1-1; D not certain. Germline V gene lookup returns CDR1 LGHDT and CDR2 YNNKEL (reference sequence). With 4 bases removed from V and 2 bases from J, the gap between germline ends came to 2 bases. The CDR3 extends over 11 amino acids. The CDR3 region has the DNA TGTGCCAGCAGCCTAAACACTGAAGCTTTCTTT. Its protein is CASSLNTEAFF.

The rearrangement joins TRBV5-6 to TRBJ1-3; no clear D gene. The ends were cut back, 6 bases at V and 0 bases at J, with 10 bases in the middle. The CDR3 sequence is 14 residues long. CDR1 and CDR2 (germline): SGHDT, YYEEEE. Here the CDR3 DNA reads TGTGCCAGCACCCAAAGTACCTCTGGAAACACCATATATTTT. Its protein is CASTQSTSGNTIYF.

The chain couples TRBV5-1 to TRBJ1-2; 11 bases are a match to TRBD1. The CDR3 runs to 15 residues. Germline trimming cut 3 bases from V and 7 bases from J; bases unmatched to any gene: 8. Germline values: CDR1 SGHRS, CDR2 YFSETQ. CDR3 in DNA: TGCGCCAGCAGCTCCCGGGACAGGGGGATACCTGGCTACACCTTC. It encodes CASSSRDRGIPGYTF.